The 32 T cell receptor beta chains listed next were all sequenced from one sample in a study of OX40 agonist ivuxolimab in advanced cancers. Repertoires were generated with immunoSEQ multiplex PCR, while TCRdb's copy carries only in-frame clones and drops some. The sample has some 90,000 clones, about 87% seen once. The sequencing here drew on CD4+ or CD8+ T cells sorted from blood, taken in a trial of the OX40 agonist ivuxolimab. These receptors all stem from an adult with an advanced solid tumor such as melanoma, head and neck, liver or kidney cancer.

The genes are TRBV5-1 and TRBJ2-2; D may be TRBD1 or TRBD2 (5 bases each). CDR1 and CDR2 (germline): SGHRS, YFSETQ. V gave up 5 bases and J gave up 2 bases, with 16 bases separating them. This CDR3 is built from 16 residues. CDR3 nucleotides: TGCGCCAGCAGAATTCTTCCGGGACGAAACACCGGGGAGCTGTTTTTT. Amino acids: CASRILPGRNTGELFF.

The V gene is TRBV5-8, the J gene TRBJ1-4; D uncertain. The CDR3 has 17 amino acids. Trimming removed 4 bases from V and 0 bases from J, with 16 bases in between. CDR1 SGHTS and CDR2 YDEGEE come from the germline V gene. The CDR3 bases are TGTGCCAGCAGCATAAGCCTCGGGCCTGCAACTAATGAAAAACTGTTTTTT. This translates into CASSISLGPATNEKLFF.

The rearrangement joins TRBV5-5 to TRBJ2-7; TRBD1 agrees at 9 bases. Unmatched junction bases numbered 14, after V lost 1 base and J lost 6 bases. The CDR3 is 17 amino acids. Germline V lookup: CDR1 SGHKS, CDR2 YYEKEE (reference sequence). The CDR3 DNA reads as TGTGCCAGCAGCTTGCAACAGGGGGCCTTTAGGTCTCGCGAGCAGTACTTC. This sequence encodes CASSLQQGAFRSREQYF.

J is TRBJ1-1 and V is TRBV7-9, with D unresolved. Germline CDR1 and CDR2: SEHNR and FQNEAQ (reference sequence). Trimming took off 1 base at V and 8 bases at J, with 8 bases between the two ends. CDR3 length: 12 residues. The CDR3 DNA reads TGTGCCAGCAGCTTAGATATGTGGGAAGCTTTCTTT. Protein sequence: CASSLDMWEAFF.

This rearrangement joins TRBV5-5 to TRBJ2-7; D remains ambiguous. This CDR3 spans 15 amino acids. Germline V gene data show CDR1 as SGHKS and CDR2 as YYEKEE (reference sequence). The ends were cut back, 4 bases at V and 2 bases at J, with 16 bases in the middle. The DNA of the CDR3 is TGTGCCAGCAGCCTCGGACGGATCCAAACCTACGAGCAGTACTTC. Protein sequence: CASSLGRIQTYEQYF.

This chain joins TRBV27 and TRBJ1-1, with 7 bases aligning to TRBD1. CDR3 length: 18 residues. CDR1 is MNHEY, CDR2 SMNVEV, per germline (reference sequence). The J segment lost 4 bases and the V segment lost 4 bases, leaving 18 bases of the junction unmatched. The DNA for the CDR3 is TGTGCCAGCAGTTCCTTATTTTCCACACAGGGGTGGGGCACTGAAGCTTTCTTT. Protein: CASSSLFSTQGWGTEAFF.

The CDR3 loop reads CASNRGSTDTQYF. CDR3 bases: TGTGCCAGCAACAGGGGTTCCACAGATACGCAGTATTTT. The chain uses TRBV28 and TRBJ2-3; TRBD1 aligns across 7 bases. The CDR3 extends over 13 amino acids. Germline V CDR1 and CDR2: MDHEN, SYDVKM. Unmatched junction bases numbered 3, after V lost 7 bases and J lost 2 bases.

The V call is TRBV5-5, the J call TRBJ2-1; D not certain. Deletions cut 1 base from V and 0 bases from J, with 8 bases between. CDR1 is SGHKS, CDR2 YYEKEE, per germline (reference sequence). CDR3 length: 15 amino acids. CDR3 bases: TGTGCCAGCAGCTTGAGGCCCAGCTCCTACAATGAGCAGTTCTTC. It codes for CASSLRPSSYNEQFF.

The rearrangement uses TRBV9 and TRBJ2-2, with D perhaps TRBD1 (6 bases). V was shortened by 4 bases and J by 3 bases, with 13 bases between the two germline ends. CDR3 size: 15 residues. Per the germline V gene, CDR1 is SGDLS and CDR2 is YYNGEE. The CDR3 here is CASSPRDTYTGELFF. CDR3 DNA: TGTGCCAGCAGCCCCCGGGACACTTACACCGGGGAGCTGTTTTTT. The complete variable domain, with remaining parts taken from reference TRBV9 and TRBJ2-2, reads DSGVTQTPKHLITATGQRVTLRCSPRSGDLSVYWYQQSLDQGLQFLIQYYNGEERAKGNILERFSAQQFPDLHSELNLSSLELGDSALYFCASSPRDTYTGELFFGEGSRLTVL.

This rearrangement joins TRBV28 to TRBJ2-5, with 7 bases aligning to TRBD2. This CDR3 spans 15 amino acids. V trimming: 4 bases; J trimming: 1 base; junction bases outside the gene matches: 6. CDR1 MDHEN and CDR2 SYDVKM come from the germline V gene. CDR3 in amino acids: CASSSRRETQETQYF. Written as DNA, the CDR3 is TGTGCCAGCAGTTCTCGGCGGGAGACCCAAGAGACCCAGTACTTC.

This rearrangement joins TRBV11-2 to TRBJ2-5; 10 bases agree with TRBD1. Losses at the gene ends were 5 bases for V and 5 bases for J; bases not matched to a gene: 5. CDR1 is SGHAT, CDR2 FQNNGV, per germline. CDR3 size: 14 residues. This CDR3 is CASSETGGAETQYF. CDR3 coding DNA: TGTGCCAGCAGCGAGACAGGGGGCGCGGAGACCCAGTACTTC.

The chain combines TRBV30 with TRBJ1-5; D call uncertain. CDR3 length: 13 residues. Germline V gene sequence: CDR1 GTSNPN, CDR2 SVGIG (reference sequence). Trimming removed 8 bases from V and 4 bases from J, with 15 bases in between. The CDR3 DNA is TGTGCCCTGAGTGGGGTTGGTAATCAGCCCCAGCATTTT. This codes for CALSGVGNQPQHF.

The rearrangement joins TRBV6-6 to TRBJ2-7, with D unclear. V was trimmed by 6 bases and J by 3 bases, leaving 15 bases between them. The germline V gene has CDR1 MNHNY and CDR2 SVGAGI (reference sequence). CDR3 size: 14 residues. The CDR3 DNA reads TGTGCCAGCAGCCATCGGGCCCTAAACTACGAGCAGTACGTC. It is translated as CASSHRALNYEQYV.

V gene TRBV9 combines with J gene TRBJ2-1, with D perhaps matching TRBD2 (6 bases). CDR3 length: 15 residues. Trimming removed 2 bases from V and 0 bases from J, with 9 bases in between. CDR1 and CDR2 from the germline V gene are SGDLS and YYNGEE. This CDR3 is CASSVSGTSYNEQFF. CDR3 DNA: TGTGCCAGCAGCGTTAGCGGTACCTCCTACAATGAGCAGTTCTTC.

The chain recombines TRBV23-1 with TRBJ2-1, with 7 bases that match TRBD1. TRBV23-1 belongs to the ORF category, with a function that is uncertain. This CDR3 contains 16 residues. With 10 bases clipped from V and 7 bases from J, the junction kept 19 bases outside the gene matches. CDR3: CAITVNKASGGNEQFF. DNA for the CDR3: TGCGCCATCACGGTAAACAAAGCTTCAGGGGGAAATGAGCAGTTCTTC.

The chain uses TRBV9 and TRBJ1-2, with 7 bases matching TRBD1. CDR1 is SGDLS, CDR2 YYNGEE, per germline. The CDR3 is 14 residues long. J gave up 5 bases and V 0 bases, and 4 bases lay outside the gene matches. The DNA of the CDR3 is TGTGCCAGCAGCGTAGCACAGGGGTTTTATGGCTACACCTTC. Its translation is CASSVAQGFYGYTF.

This chain connects TRBV6-5 to TRBJ1-1; no definite D call. V was cut by 2 bases and J by 4 bases, with 11 bases left in between. Germline CDR1 MNHEY, CDR2 SVGAGI. The CDR3 runs to 14 residues. CDR3 DNA: TGTGCCAGCAGTTACACGGGCATAATCACTGAAGCTTTCTTT. It codes for CASSYTGIITEAFF.

The CDR3 loop is CAREGDNEQFF. The CDR3 region has the DNA TGTGCCCGGGAGGGGGACAATGAGCAGTTCTTC. J is TRBJ2-1 and V is TRBV6-9; TRBD2 matches at 8 bases. J was trimmed by 5 bases and V by 11 bases; bases with no gene match: 2. The germline CDR1 and CDR2 sequences are MNHGY and SVAAGI. CDR3 length equals 11 residues.

The chain joins TRBV5-1 to TRBJ2-1, with 14 bases matching TRBD2. From germline, CDR1 is SGHRS and CDR2 YFSETQ. There are 15 residues in the CDR3. J gave up 9 bases and V 5 bases, and 7 bases lay outside the gene matches. Here the CDR3 DNA reads TGCGCCAGCAGGTTGACTAGCGGGAGGGAGGGTGAGCAGTTCTTC. It yields the protein CASRLTSGREGEQFF.

The V gene is TRBV28, the J gene TRBJ2-7, with D perhaps assigned TRBD1 or TRBD2 (5 bases each). CDR1 MDHEN and CDR2 SYDVKM come from the germline V gene. V lost 6 bases to trimming and J lost 5 bases, with 17 bases between them. The CDR3 runs to 14 residues. This CDR3 reads CASRAQGEINEQYF. CDR3 bases: TGTGCCAGCAGGGCACAAGGGGAGATCAACGAGCAGTACTTC.

V and J are TRBV29-1 and TRBJ2-3; D is perhaps TRBD2 (5 bases). Trimming took 2 bases from V and 0 from J, leaving 9 bases between them. Germline lookup yields CDR1 SQVTM and CDR2 ANQGSEA. The CDR3 extends over 14 amino acids. The CDR3: CSVESGSSTDTQYF. CDR3 nucleotide sequence: TGCAGCGTTGAATCGGGATCTAGCACAGATACGCAGTATTTT.

This clone was seen more than once but under ten times. The chain couples TRBV18 to TRBJ1-3; 7 positions agree with TRBD1. Unmatched junction bases numbered 5, after V lost 6 bases and J lost 0 bases. Germline CDR1 and CDR2: KGHSH and LQKENI. This CDR3 has 15 residues. The CDR3 reads CASSGTASSGNTIYF. CDR3 nucleotides: TGTGCCAGCTCCGGGACAGCGAGCTCTGGAAACACCATATATTTT. Drawing the rest from reference TRBV18 and TRBJ1-3, the complete variable domain is NAGVMQNPRHLVRRRGQEARLRCSPMKGHSHVYWYRQLPEEGLKFMVYLQKENIIDESGMPKERFSAEFPKEGPSILRIQQVVRGDSAAYFCASSGTASSGNTIYFGEGSWLTVV.

This rearrangement joins TRBV9 to TRBJ1-1; D is perhaps TRBD1 (6 bases). Germline V gene sequence: CDR1 SGDLS, CDR2 YYNGEE. V dropped 4 bases and J dropped 4 bases, with 23 bases sitting between them. This CDR3 has 17 residues. The CDR3 spells CASSSLGGQSRATEAFF. For the CDR3, the DNA is TGTGCCAGCAGCTCCCTCGGTGGACAGAGTAGGGCCACTGAAGCTTTCTTT.

This chain uses TRBV5-4 with TRBJ2-2; 7 bases are a match to TRBD1. This CDR3 region has 15 residues. V lost 7 bases and J lost 2; bases outside the gene matches: 8. The germline CDR1 and CDR2 sequences are SGHNT and YYREEE (reference sequence). Here the CDR3 reads CASRTNRGNTGELFF. CDR3 in DNA: TGTGCCAGCCGTACTAACAGGGGAAACACCGGGGAGCTGTTTTTT.

The V gene is TRBV10-3, the J gene TRBJ2-1; D is perhaps TRBD2 (6 bases). V lost 2 bases to trimming and J lost 5 bases, with 13 bases between them. The CDR3 has 15 residues. Looked up from germline, CDR1 is ENHRY and CDR2 is SYGVKD. The CDR3 DNA reads as TGTGCCATCAGTGAGATGGGGGAGGCCCACAATGAGCAGTTCTTC. Translating it yields CAISEMGEAHNEQFF.

V and J are TRBV7-9 and TRBJ1-2, with D possibly TRBD1 on 5 matching bases. The V gene's germline CDR1 is SEHNR and CDR2 FQNEAQ (reference sequence). V was trimmed by 1 base and J by 3 bases, leaving 12 bases between them. This CDR3 is 15 amino acids long. The CDR3 nucleotides are TGTGCCAGCAGCTTAGGGGGTCAGGGTTACTATGGCTACACCTTC. The encoded protein is CASSLGGQGYYGYTF.

This sequence joins TRBV19 and TRBJ1-1, with a possible D match to TRBD1 (5 bases). Germline V gene data show CDR1 as LNHDA and CDR2 as SQIVND (reference sequence). Trimming removed 0 bases from V and 11 bases from J, with 10 bases in between. The CDR3 length is 12 residues. The CDR3 is CASSIDGGRAFF. The CDR3 nucleotides read TGTGCCAGTAGTATAGATGGGGGACGGGCTTTCTTT.

The V gene is TRBV15, the J gene TRBJ2-5; 8 nucleotides match TRBD1. Per germline, CDR1 LNHNV and CDR2 YYDKDF (reference sequence). The CDR3 totals 18 residues. J was trimmed by 2 bases and V by 3 bases; bases with no gene match: 14. CDR3 nucleotide sequence: TGTGCCACCAGCAGTATAGGAGGTGGCAGGGGGCAACAAGAGACCCAGTACTTC. Protein sequence: CATSSIGGGRGQQETQYF. The full variable domain, its missing parts supplied by reference TRBV15 and TRBJ2-5, is DAMVIQNPRYQVTQFGKPVTLSCSQTLNHNVMYWYQQKSSQAPKLLFHYYDKDFNNEADTPDNFQSRRPNTSFCFLDIRSPGLGDTAMYLCATSSIGGGRGQQETQYFGPGTRLLVL.

This clone was picked up one time. The genes are TRBV28 and TRBJ2-2; D might be TRBD2 (6 bases). The germline V gene has CDR1 MDHEN and CDR2 SYDVKM. This CDR3 has 13 residues. V was trimmed by 6 bases and J by 5 bases, leaving 10 bases between them. CDR3: CASSPRGTGELFF. The CDR3 DNA reads as TGTGCCAGCAGCCCCCGGGGGACCGGGGAGCTGTTTTTT.

The rearrangement joins TRBV5-1 to TRBJ1-2, with 12 bases lining up with TRBD1. J lost 4 bases, V lost 4 bases, and 14 bases had no gene match. Germline CDR1 SGHRS, CDR2 YFSETQ. CDR3 length equals 18 residues. CDR3 nucleotides: TGCGCCAGCAGCGACCCCACGGGACAGGGGGCCGCCAGCTATGGCTACACCTTC. Translated, it gives CASSDPTGQGAASYGYTF.

The chain uses TRBV6-5 and TRBJ1-1; D might be TRBD1 (5 bases). The CDR3 covers 15 residues. V was pared by 4 bases and J by 4 bases, with 16 bases between. The V gene's germline CDR1 is MNHEY and CDR2 SVGAGI. Here the CDR3 reads CASSFYTGRGTEAFF. CDR3 nucleotides: TGTGCCAGCAGTTTTTACACGGGGAGGGGCACTGAAGCTTTCTTT.

The gene calls are TRBV18 and TRBJ2-1, with a possible D match to TRBD2 (6 bases). V shed 0 bases and J shed 3 bases, with 12 bases lying between them. CDR1 and CDR2 from the germline V gene are KGHSH and LQKENI. CDR3 size: 16 residues. As DNA, the CDR3 is TGTGCCAGCTCACCACCGTCGGCTAGCGTCTACAATGAGCAGTTCTTC. Residues: CASSPPSASVYNEQFF.